This T cell receptor beta chain was obtained from a study of T cell repertoires in cytomegalovirus infection. Remarks on this clonotype: Its specificity is not known.

Between the trimmed V and J ends, which lost 8 bases and 0 bases, there was a span of 11 bases. The length of the CDR3 is 13 residues. Via MiXCR, TCRdb re-called the reads, giving one row per CDR3 protein. Among approximately 990,000 distinct CDR3 sequences listed, roughly 31% were seen once. The sequencing here drew on cultured CD8+ T cells from PBMCs, taken from culture after CMV antigen stimulation. The sequence derives from a human donor in good health (CMV status not recorded). Some clones in this sample may be carry-over from other donors' samples. The rearrangement links TRBV12-3 or TRBV12-4 to TRBJ2-7, with a possible D match to TRBD2 (6 bases). The CDR3: CASAFGSSYEQYF. The CDR3 DNA is TGTGCCAGCGCCTTCGGGAGCTCCTACGAGCAGTACTTC.